Ten or more counts support the clone carrying this TCR beta chain. Antigen specificity is unknown. This record belongs to a study of T-cell memory formation after mild COVID-19. Study-level findings and limits: Whether second-wave clones peaking at day 37 were SARS-CoV-2 specific went unconfirmed.

5'RACE primed at constant segments yielded TCR alpha and TCR beta cDNA libraries bearing sample barcodes and UMIs. TCRdb reprocessed the 5' RACE reads with MiXCR, giving one entry per CDR3 protein. This sample has about 170,000 distinct CDR3 sequences, with 10% to 15% found just once. This CDR3 is 12 amino acids long. The junction had 2 bases not matched to a gene; V was cut back by 3 bases and J by 7 bases. Germline-derived CDR1 and CDR2 are DFQATT and SNEGSKA (reference sequence). The chain combines TRBV20-1 with TRBJ1-5, with TRBD1 identical over 8 bases. The receptor's source is a man aged 18 to 29 who had mild COVID-19 (a few samples of this study predate the infection). Cell type and time point are not known. Sequencing used PBMCs or a T cell subset sorted from them (not recorded which). The CDR3 DNA reads as TGCAGTGCTAGGACAGGGGAACAGCCCCAGCATTTT. Its protein is CSARTGEQPQHF.